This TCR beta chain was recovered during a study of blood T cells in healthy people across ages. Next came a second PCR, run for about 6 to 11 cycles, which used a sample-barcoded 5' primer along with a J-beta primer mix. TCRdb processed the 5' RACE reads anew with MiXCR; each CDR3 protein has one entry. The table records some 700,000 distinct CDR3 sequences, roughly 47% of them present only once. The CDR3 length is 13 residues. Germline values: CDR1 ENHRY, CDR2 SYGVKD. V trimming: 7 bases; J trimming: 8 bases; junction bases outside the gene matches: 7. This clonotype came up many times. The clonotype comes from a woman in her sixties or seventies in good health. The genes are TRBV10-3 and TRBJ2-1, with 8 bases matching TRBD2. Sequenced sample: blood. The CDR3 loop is CAIKRREEDEQFF. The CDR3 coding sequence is TGTGCCATCAAGAGGCGGGAGGAAGATGAGCAGTTCTTC.